The clone carrying this TCR beta chain came up many times. No antigen is known for it. CDR3 size: 17 residues. Per the germline V gene, CDR1 is SGHVS and CDR2 is FQNEAQ. Losses at the gene ends were 5 bases for V and 6 bases for J; bases not matched to a gene: 12. The data originate from a study of T cell repertoires in cytomegalovirus infection. Study-level information: A matching HLA type, together with CMV infection, was signaled by public TCR beta signatures. Study outcomes and limitations: Carriage of CMV together with the relevant HLA was identifiable through cumulative public TCR beta family frequency.

TCRdb ran MiXCR on the reads and lists one entry per CDR3 protein. The sample yields about 130,000 distinct CDR3 sequences, more than 20% seen once. The sample comprised PBMCs, sequenced either directly or after in vitro stimulation (not recorded which). The chain carries TRBV7-8 and TRBJ2-2; 10 nucleotides agree with TRBD2. The clonotype was recovered from a human donor in good health (CMV status not recorded). Some clones in this sample may be carry-over from other donors' samples. The CDR3 DNA reads TGTGCCAGCAGCCCTTCTAGCGGGAGCCTAGGTCCCGGGGAGCTGTTTTTT. Translating it yields CASSPSSGSLGPGELFF.